This T cell receptor beta chain was retrieved from a study of Ad26.COV2.S vaccination and SARS-CoV-2 variants listed by TCRdb under 2021. About the full investigation: Vaccine-arm donors were drawn from COV1001, a multicentre, randomized, double-blind, placebo-controlled phase I-IIa trial of Ad26.COV2.S in healthy adults. Ad26.COV2.S was administered intramuscularly at a dose of 5x10^10 or 1x10^11 viral particles, either as one shot or as two shots given 56 days apart. TCRbeta repertoire sequencing was used to assess the specificity and breadth of SARS-CoV-2-reactive T cell receptors after Ad26.COV2.S vaccination. A total of approximately 30 samples were included in the TCR-sequenced set, comprising roughly 19 Ad26.COV2.S vaccine recipients, 5 placebo recipients and 8 SARS-CoV-2 convalescent individuals. Participants in the trial were split at random into five groups of five each, receiving low-dose or high-dose Ad26.COV2.S once or twice, or else placebo on both occasions. Throughout the experiments and outcome assessment, investigators stayed blinded to trial group allocation. The investigation overall reported the following: The authors noted that the TCR breadth and depth analyses may have underestimated total T cell responses. Ad26.COV2.S recipients had higher spike-specific TCR breadth than placebo recipients (P = 0.0014). The study lacked the statistical power to compare responses across vaccine doses or regimens. Vaccine and placebo recipients had similar non-spike TCR breadth, a finding consistent with the vaccine containing only spike. Substantial breadth of spike-specific CD8+ and CD4+ T cell responses was reported after vaccination.

The treatment or condition label for this specimen denotes: over 15 received Ad26.COV2.S at low or high dose, single or two shots; roughly 5 received placebo; per-sample allocation not given. Repertoires of vaccine and placebo recipients were sequenced from samples collected on day 63 after the first injection. Between 29 July and 7 August 2020, Cohort 1b enrolled 25 adults aged 18-55 years at one site in Boston, USA. Ad26.COV2.S was a replication-incompetent adenovirus type 26 vector that expressed a prefusion-stabilized SARS-CoV-2 spike protein derived from the original Wuhan strain. Remarks on this clone: Its antigen remains undetermined. Per-base quality was not reported, and no clone a single base away is much larger than it.

TCRbeta CDR3 regions were sequenced with the immunoSEQ Assay. After extraction, genomic DNA underwent amplification by bias-controlled multiplex PCR, followed by high-throughput sequencing. In the original analysis: Collapsing and filtering of sequences were performed to quantify the absolute abundance of each unique TCRbeta CDR3 region. T cell fraction was estimated by normalization of TCRbeta template counts to usable DNA, with usable DNA being measured through amplification of reference genes present in all nucleated cells. Repertoire TCRs were annotated as SARS-CoV-2-specific by exact matching of V gene, CDR3 amino acid sequence and J gene to a known reactive TCR set. The reference SARS-CoV-2 TCR set was obtained from MIRA and was filtered for enrichment in COVID-19-positive ImmuneCODE repertoires, whereby public or cross-reactive TCRs were removed. Using the MIRA antigens, annotated TCRs were further analysed by specific ORF or by position within an ORF. Breadth was defined as annotated unique rearrangements over total unique productive rearrangements; depth was the summed frequency of those rearrangements. Two-sided Wilcoxon rank-sum tests were applied when comparing TCR breadth between groups. In its TCRdb copy, this immuneACCESS table keeps in-frame sequences only and misses some clones. Where compared with another copy, unresolved V genes explain less than half of these, and the others have no known cause. V and J calls and clone size are copied from that table; D and trimming were computed from the DNA. The sample has around 500,000 clones on record, roughly nine tenths of them singletons. The ten top clones hold about 1.5% of the sample.

Including the terminal cysteine and phenylalanine, the CDR3 comprises 14 residues. The DNA shown is the 42-base CDR3, in frame from base 1. The junction carries 11 bases between V and J, which are trimmed by 5 bases and 1 base respectively. The CDR1 and CDR2 encoded by the germline V gene are KGHSH and LQKENI. The sample consisted of peripheral blood, taken in a trial of Ad26.COV2.S vaccine versus placebo. This clonotype was obtained from a person aged 18-60 years who received the Ad26.COV2.S COVID-19 vaccine or a placebo. The receptor chain draws on TRBV18 and TRBJ2-5; the D gene identity is not certain. The DNA reads TGTGCCAGCTCATATCTAGATTCCCAAGAGACCCAGTACTTC. Its coded protein is CASSYLDSQETQYF.